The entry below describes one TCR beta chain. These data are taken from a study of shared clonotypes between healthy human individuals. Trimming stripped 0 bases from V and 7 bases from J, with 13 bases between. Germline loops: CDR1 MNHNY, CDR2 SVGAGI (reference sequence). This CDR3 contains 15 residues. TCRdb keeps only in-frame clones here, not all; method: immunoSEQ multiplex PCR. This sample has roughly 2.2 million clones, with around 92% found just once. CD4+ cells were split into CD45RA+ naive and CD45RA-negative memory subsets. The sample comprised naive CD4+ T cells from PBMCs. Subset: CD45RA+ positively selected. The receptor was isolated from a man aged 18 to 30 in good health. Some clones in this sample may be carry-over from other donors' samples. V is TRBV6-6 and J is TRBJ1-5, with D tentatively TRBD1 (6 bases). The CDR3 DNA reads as TGTGCCAGCAGTTACTCGGGACAATCTATGCAGCCCCAGCATTTT. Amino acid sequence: CASSYSGQSMQPQHF.